What follows describes a single T cell receptor (beta chain). These data come from a study of blood T cell repertoires in COVID-19. This CDR3 spans 15 amino acids. Looked up from germline, CDR1 is MNHEY and CDR2 is SVGAGI. Trimming at V came to 1 base and at J to 10 bases, leaving 11 bases not matched to a gene. The assay was immunoSEQ multiplex PCR, and TCRdb's table has in-frame clones only and misses some. The sample records 25,000 to 30,000 clones, approximately 80% being singletons. Sequencing used peripheral blood. This receptor was taken from a woman aged 70-85 years with acute or convalescent COVID-19. The chain links TRBV6-5 to TRBJ2-7; 9 positions match TRBD1. CDR3: CASSYYPGTGSSQYF. DNA of the CDR3: TGTGCCAGCAGTTACTACCCTGGGACAGGGAGTAGTCAGTACTTC.